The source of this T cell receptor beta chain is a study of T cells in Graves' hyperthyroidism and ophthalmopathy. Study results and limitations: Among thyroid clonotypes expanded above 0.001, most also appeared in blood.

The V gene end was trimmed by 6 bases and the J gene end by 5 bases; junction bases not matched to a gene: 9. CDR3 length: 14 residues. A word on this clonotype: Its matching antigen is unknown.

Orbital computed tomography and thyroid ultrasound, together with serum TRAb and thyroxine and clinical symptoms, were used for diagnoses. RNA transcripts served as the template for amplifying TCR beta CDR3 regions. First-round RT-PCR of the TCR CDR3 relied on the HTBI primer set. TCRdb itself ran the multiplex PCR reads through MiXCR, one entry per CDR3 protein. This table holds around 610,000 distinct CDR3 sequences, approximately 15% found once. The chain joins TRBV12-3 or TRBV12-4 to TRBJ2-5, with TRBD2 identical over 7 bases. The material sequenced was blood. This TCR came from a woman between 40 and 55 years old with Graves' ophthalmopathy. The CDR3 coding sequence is TGTGCCAGCAGAAATCGGGAGGTTGGGGAGACCCAGTACTTC. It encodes CASRNREVGETQYF.